This TCR beta chain was identified in a study of CD4 T cells in relation to SARS-CoV-2 and coronaviruses. Note on this clone: Its antigen is currently unknown.

Unexposed donor CD4+ T cells date from 2011-2018, before the COVID-19 pandemic. Isolation of CD4+ T cells took place after around eleven days in culture. The data were produced by immunoSEQ multiplex PCR, yet TCRdb's version contains in-frame clones alone and is incomplete. Of roughly 18,000 clones in the sample, 65% to 75% are singletons; the top ten hold approximately 31%. Germline V gene sequence: CDR1 KGHDR, CDR2 SFDVKD. V was clipped by 3 bases and J by 5 bases; unmatched bases: 7. There are 15 residues in the CDR3. This receptor was taken from a human donor in good health. The chain uses TRBV24-1 and TRBJ2-5; 8 bases align to TRBD1. Material: CD4+ T cells from PBMCs, cultured in vitro. CDR3 amino acids: CATSDIGQGYETQYF. CDR3 DNA: TGTGCCACCAGTGATATCGGACAGGGATACGAGACCCAGTACTTC.